The present entry profiles one TCR beta chain with its context. Germline and junction disagree at one end, which may indicate a read error. These data come from a study of blood T cell repertoires in COVID-19. For the study at large: Material from acute and convalescent COVID-19 was sourced from the United States, Italy and Spain. T cells, B-cell-depleted T cells, or PBMCs supplied cDNA or gDNA.

Germline assignment: CDR1 LNHDA and CDR2 SQIVND (reference sequence). The CDR3 contains 11 residues. In the original workflow: Reference gene primers were amplified, and this amplification served to estimate nucleated cell counts. TCRdb's copy holds only in-frame clones and misses some; the assay was immunoSEQ multiplex PCR. Clone size and the V and J calls come from that table; the DNA yielded D and trimming. The table records 200,000 to 250,000 clones, less than 85% of them present only once. The source material was peripheral blood. The sequence was obtained from a woman in her sixties or seventies with active or convalescent COVID-19. The chain uses TRBV19 and TRBJ1-5, with D possibly being TRBD1 (5 bases). The DNA of the CDR3 is TGCGCTTCGGGGGGGAATCAGCCCCAGCATTTT. Amino acid sequence: CASGGNQPQHF.